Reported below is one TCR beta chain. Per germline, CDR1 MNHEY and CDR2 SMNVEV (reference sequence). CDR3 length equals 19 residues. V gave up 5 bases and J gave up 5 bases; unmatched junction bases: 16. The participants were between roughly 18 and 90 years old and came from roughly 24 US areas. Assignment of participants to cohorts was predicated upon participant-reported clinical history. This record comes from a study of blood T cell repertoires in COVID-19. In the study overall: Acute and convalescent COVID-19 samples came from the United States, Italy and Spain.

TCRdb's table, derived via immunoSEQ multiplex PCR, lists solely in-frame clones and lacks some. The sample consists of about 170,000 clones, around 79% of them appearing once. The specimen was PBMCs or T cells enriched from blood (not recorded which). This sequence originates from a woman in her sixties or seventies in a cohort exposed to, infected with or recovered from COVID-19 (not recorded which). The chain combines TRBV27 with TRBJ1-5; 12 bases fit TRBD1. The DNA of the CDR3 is TGTGCCAGCAGTCCCCATGGGGCCGGGACAGGGGGCGTATATCAGCCCCAGCATTTT. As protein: CASSPHGAGTGGVYQPQHF.